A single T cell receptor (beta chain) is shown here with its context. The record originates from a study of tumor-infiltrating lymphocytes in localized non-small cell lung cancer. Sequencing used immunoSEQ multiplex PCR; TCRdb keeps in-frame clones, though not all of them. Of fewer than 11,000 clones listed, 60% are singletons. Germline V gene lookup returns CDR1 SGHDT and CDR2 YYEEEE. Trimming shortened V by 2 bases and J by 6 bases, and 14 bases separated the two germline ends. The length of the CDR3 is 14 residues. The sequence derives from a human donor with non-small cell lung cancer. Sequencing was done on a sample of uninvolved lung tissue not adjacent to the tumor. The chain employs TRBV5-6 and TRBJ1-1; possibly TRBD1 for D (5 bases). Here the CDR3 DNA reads TGTGCCAGCAGCTTCGGAGCCCGGGGGGCTGAAGCTTTCTTT. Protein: CASSFGARGAEAFF.